The next 30 T cell receptor beta chains were all read from a single sample in a study of cytomegalovirus exposure and HLA in healthy donors (dated by TCRdb to about 2017). The protocol used for the library was the immunoSEQ multiplex PCR assay. A mixture of 60 forward primers for TCR Vbeta segments and 13 reverse primers for TCR Jbeta segments was used in the multiplex PCR. The clones in this table, taken by TCRdb from immuneACCESS, are in-frame only. Not every clone is retained; where verified, under half of the shortfall comes from an unresolved V gene, and the cause of the rest is unknown. The sample yields roughly 100,000 clones; 76% were counted once. The top ten clonotypes cover more than 6.5% of the sample. Sequencing was carried out using PBMCs. All receptors come from a man in his forties or fifties in good health and CMV-seropositive.

V is TRBV2 and J is TRBJ2-7, with 7 bases matching TRBD1. V dropped 4 bases and J dropped 6; count of bases not matched to a gene: 9. The CDR3 length is 14 residues. The V gene's germline CDR1 is SNHLY and CDR2 FYNNEI. The CDR3 region has the DNA TGTGCCAGCAGTGCCCGGGACAGTCGGGGCGAGCAGTACTTC. Translated: CASSARDSRGEQYF. Combining the CDR3 with reference TRBV2 and TRBJ2-7 gives the whole variable domain EPEVTQTPSHQVTQMGQEVILRCVPISNHLYFYWYRQILGQKVEFLVSFYNNEISEKSEIFDDQFSVERPDGSNFTLKIRSTKLEDSAMYFCASSARDSRGEQYFGPGTRLTVT.

The chain couples TRBV6-1 to TRBJ1-2; 7 nucleotides align to TRBD1. The CDR3 loop spans 13 amino acids. V gave up 6 bases and J gave up 6 bases; unmatched junction bases: 7. Germline V lookup: CDR1 MNHNS, CDR2 SASEGT. The CDR3 here is CASSVGGANGYTF. In DNA form, the CDR3 reads TGTGCCAGCAGCGTAGGGGGCGCCAATGGCTACACCTTC.

V and J are TRBV27 and TRBJ2-5, with D perhaps matching TRBD1 (5 bases). The CDR3 totals 13 residues. Germline CDR1 is MNHEY and CDR2 is SMNVEV (reference sequence). The V end was cut by 3 bases, the J end by 8 bases, with 13 bases between. The CDR3, as DNA: TGTGCCAGCAGTTTTGACAGACCCGGAACCCAGTACTTC. Translating gives CASSFDRPGTQYF.

J is TRBJ1-3 and V is TRBV2, with D tentatively TRBD1 (5 bases). The germline V gene has CDR1 SNHLY and CDR2 FYNNEI. The CDR3 consists of 12 residues. The V end was cut by 4 bases, the J end by 9 bases, with 10 bases between. Here the CDR3 DNA reads TGTGCCAGCAGTGTGACAGATAGCACCATATATTTT. Its translation is CASSVTDSTIYF.

This chain uses TRBV4-3 with TRBJ1-6, with D unclear. V dropped 4 bases and J dropped 6 bases, with 7 bases sitting between them. The CDR3 contains 13 residues. Germline loops: CDR1 LGHNA, CDR2 YSLEER. CDR3 amino acids: CASSPGGNSPLHF. CDR3 nucleotides: TGCGCCAGCAGCCCGGGAGGTAATTCACCCCTCCACTTT.

J is TRBJ1-6 and V is TRBV15; D perhaps matches TRBD1 (5 bases). This CDR3 comprises 14 residues. V dropped 1 base and J dropped 8 bases, with 9 bases sitting between them. CDR1 is LNHNV, CDR2 YYDKDF, per germline (reference sequence). CDR3 in DNA: TGTGCCACCAGCAGAGCAGGGTTGGATTCACCCCTCCACTTT. Residues: CATSRAGLDSPLHF.

This clone has only one observation. The chain carries TRBV18 and TRBJ2-7; 9 nucleotides agree with TRBD1. Looked up from germline, CDR1 is KGHSH and CDR2 is LQKENI. This CDR3 comprises 16 residues. V was pared by 2 bases and J by 5 bases, with 10 bases of the junction left unmatched. The CDR3 sequence: CASSPGRTGGRHEQYF. The CDR3 coding sequence is TGTGCCAGCTCACCAGGAAGAACAGGGGGCCGGCACGAGCAGTACTTC.

This chain links TRBV7-2 with TRBJ2-7; the D gene is possibly TRBD2 (6 bases). The CDR3 is made up of 14 amino acids. CDR1 SGHTA and CDR2 FQGNSA come from the germline V gene. The V and J ends lost 5 bases and 3 bases respectively, with 14 bases between them. The CDR3 protein is CASSPSGPLYEQYF. CDR3 DNA: TGTGCCAGCAGCCCCAGCGGGCCCCTCTACGAGCAGTACTTC. Full variable domain (remainder filled in from reference TRBV7-2 and TRBJ2-7): GAGVSQSPSNKVTEKGKDVELRCDPISGHTALYWYRQSLGQGLEFLIYFQGNSAPDKSGLPSDRFSAERTGGSVSTLTIQRTQQEDSAVYLCASSPSGPLYEQYFGPGTRLTVT.

This rearrangement joins TRBV5-1 to TRBJ2-2; 7 nucleotides match TRBD2. The CDR3 is made up of 15 amino acids. Looked up from germline, CDR1 is SGHRS and CDR2 is YFSETQ. Trimming at V came to 1 base and at J to 6 bases, leaving 6 bases not matched to a gene. The chain's CDR3 is CASSLTPGGPGELFF. The CDR3 region has the DNA TGCGCCAGCAGCTTGACCCCGGGAGGCCCCGGGGAGCTGTTTTTT.

The V and J genes are TRBV5-1 and TRBJ1-5; possible D gene TRBD1, 6 bases. Germline V gene data show CDR1 as SGHRS and CDR2 as YFSETQ. Between the trimmed V and J ends, which lost 5 bases and 4 bases, there was a span of 16 bases. CDR3 length: 15 amino acids. CDR3 nucleotides: TGCGCCAGCAGTCTAATCTCAGGGGCGAATCAGCCCCAGCATTTT. It yields the protein CASSLISGANQPQHF.

This chain links TRBV7-3 with TRBJ2-1; 10 bases map to TRBD2. The CDR3 is 16 amino acids. The V and J ends lost 5 bases and 5 bases, in that order; junction bases with no gene match: 9. Germline lookup yields CDR1 SGHTA and CDR2 FQGTGA. The CDR3 nucleotides are TGTGCCAGCAGCACTACTACTAGCGGGATCCACAATGAGCAGTTCTTC. Translation gives CASSTTTSGIHNEQFF.

The chain has TRBV7-8 and TRBJ2-3, with D uncertain. This CDR3 has 14 residues. Trimming removed 6 bases at V and 0 bases at J, with 10 bases between. The V gene's germline CDR1 is SGHVS and CDR2 FQNEAQ. The CDR3 is CASRTPTSTDTQYF. CDR3 DNA: TGTGCCAGCAGGACACCCACTAGCACAGATACGCAGTATTTT.

The chain recombines TRBV15 with TRBJ1-1; the match to TRBD1 covers 9 bases. Germline trimming cut 0 bases from V and 2 bases from J; bases unmatched to any gene: 7. Germline V gene sequence: CDR1 LNHNV, CDR2 YYDKDF (reference sequence). The CDR3 sequence is 17 residues long. The DNA for the CDR3 is TGTGCCACCAGCAGAGAAACTTACAGGGGGCTCAACACTGAAGCTTTCTTT. It yields the protein CATSRETYRGLNTEAFF.

V gene TRBV29-1 combines with J gene TRBJ2-7; no clear D. V lost 2 bases, J lost 3 bases, and 5 bases lay in between. From germline, CDR1 is SQVTM and CDR2 ANQGSEA. The CDR3 extends over 11 amino acids. The CDR3, as DNA: TGCAGCGTTGAATTCGGCTACGAGCAGTACTTC. Protein: CSVEFGYEQYF.

V is TRBV10-3 and J is TRBJ2-7, with 7 bases that match TRBD1. The J segment lost 0 bases and the V segment lost 9 bases, leaving 14 bases of the junction unmatched. The CDR3 covers 16 residues. CDR1 and CDR2 (germline): ENHRY, SYGVKD. The CDR3 bases are TGTGCCATTTCCTGGACAGGCGACGAGAGCTCCTACGAGCAGTACTTC. As protein: CAISWTGDESSYEQYF.

The chain employs TRBV2 and TRBJ1-5; 7 bases match TRBD1. The CDR3 extends over 15 amino acids. Germline-derived CDR1 and CDR2 are SNHLY and FYNNEI. J gave up 1 base and V 6 bases, and 6 bases lay outside the gene matches. The CDR3 region is CASRSQGGSNQPQHF. CDR3 nucleotide sequence: TGTGCCAGCAGATCTCAGGGGGGAAGCAATCAGCCCCAGCATTTT.

V and J are TRBV7-2 and TRBJ2-7; D is possibly TRBD1 (6 bases). V was shortened by 7 bases and J by 5 bases, with 15 bases between the two germline ends. CDR1 is SGHTA, CDR2 FQGNSA, per germline. There are 13 residues in the CDR3. CDR3 loop: CASNSYRAHEQYF. The CDR3 DNA reads TGTGCCAGCAACTCCTACAGGGCCCACGAGCAGTACTTC.

This clone was recorded only once. The chain carries TRBV9 and TRBJ2-2; 7 bases agree with TRBD2. In germline, CDR1 is SGDLS, CDR2 YYNGEE. The V and J ends lost 3 bases and 3 bases, in that order; junction bases with no gene match: 2. The CDR3 sequence is 14 residues long. The DNA of the CDR3 is TGTGCCAGCAGCGCTAGCGGCTACACCGGGGAGCTGTTTTTT. Amino acid sequence: CASSASGYTGELFF.

The chain joins TRBV6-1 to TRBJ2-5, with 7 nucleotides matching TRBD2. The V segment lost 6 bases and the J segment 5 bases; nucleotides outside the gene matches: 12. Germline CDR1 is MNHNS and CDR2 is SASEGT. There are 15 residues in the CDR3. CDR3 in amino acids: CASSRRMGGDETQYF. CDR3 nucleotide sequence: TGTGCCAGCAGCCGAAGAATGGGAGGGGACGAGACCCAGTACTTC.

J is TRBJ1-1 and V is TRBV19; TRBD1 matches at 9 bases. The CDR3 is 14 residues long. Unmatched junction bases numbered 11, after V lost 5 bases and J lost 10 bases. Germline values: CDR1 LNHDA, CDR2 SQIVND (reference sequence). This CDR3 is CASSPRDRASAAFF. In nucleotides, the CDR3 is TGTGCCAGTAGTCCACGGGACAGGGCGTCTGCAGCTTTCTTT.

The chain is built from TRBV4-1 and TRBJ2-7; a weak D match, TRBD2 (6 bases). V was clipped by 4 bases and J by 1 base, with 20 bases between them. CDR1 and CDR2 (germline): MGHRA, YSYEKL. This CDR3 is built from 17 residues. CDR3 amino acids: CASSRGDPAAMSYEQYF. Written as DNA, the CDR3 is TGCGCCAGCAGCCGGGGGGATCCTGCAGCGATGTCCTACGAGCAGTACTTC.

The J gene is TRBJ2-7, the V gene TRBV9; 9 bases are a match to TRBD1. Germline CDR1 reads SGDLS; CDR2 reads YYNGEE. The CDR3 sequence is 15 residues long. The V segment lost 3 bases and the J segment 5 bases; nucleotides outside the gene matches: 9. CDR3 in amino acids: CASSAPGTGIHEQYF. Here the CDR3 DNA reads TGTGCCAGCAGCGCCCCCGGGACAGGGATCCACGAGCAGTACTTC.

This clone was counted between two and nine times. The chain has TRBV6-5 and TRBJ1-1; D might be TRBD1 (6 bases). The germline V gene has CDR1 MNHEY and CDR2 SVGAGI. This CDR3 has 14 residues. Trimming shortened V by 2 bases and J by 4 bases, and 11 bases separated the two germline ends. CDR3 coding DNA: TGTGCCAGCAGTTACGGGCAGGGGCTCACTGAAGCTTTCTTT. Encoded protein: CASSYGQGLTEAFF.

The chain is built from TRBV29-1 and TRBJ1-1; 8 bases agree with TRBD1. Germline CDR1 is SQVTM and CDR2 is ANQGSEA. The length of the CDR3 is 14 residues. V trimming: 7 bases; J trimming: 0 bases; junction bases outside the gene matches: 7. The CDR3 here is CSASGQAMNTEAFF. As DNA, the CDR3 is TGCAGCGCCTCGGGACAGGCAATGAACACTGAAGCTTTCTTT.

This clone was seen only a few times. The chain carries TRBV18 and TRBJ2-3; D unclear. V lost 5 bases and J lost 2, with 8 bases in between. Per germline, CDR1 KGHSH and CDR2 LQKENI. This CDR3 has 13 residues. The CDR3 loop is CASSINYTDTQYF. CDR3 nucleotide sequence: TGTGCCAGCTCAATAAACTACACAGATACGCAGTATTTT.

This rearrangement joins TRBV4-2 to TRBJ2-5; 11 bases map to TRBD2. The germline V gene encodes CDR1 LGHNA and CDR2 YNFKEQ. The length of the CDR3 is 16 residues. Unmatched junction bases numbered 5, after V lost 4 bases and J lost 1 base. CDR3 protein: CASSRTTSGGQETQYF. In nucleotides, the CDR3 is TGTGCCAGCAGCCGGACAACTAGCGGGGGCCAAGAGACCCAGTACTTC.

V gene TRBV4-3 combines with J gene TRBJ2-1; D possibly corresponds to TRBD2 (6 bases). Germline V CDR1 and CDR2: LGHNA, YSLEER. Trimming left V 0 bases short and J 9 bases short, with 18 bases between. The CDR3 is 16 residues long. The CDR3 region is CASSQEKWEAAGEQFF. The CDR3 DNA reads TGCGCCAGCAGCCAAGAAAAGTGGGAGGCCGCGGGTGAGCAGTTCTTC.

Comments on this clone: The junction differs from germline at one of its ends, possibly a read error. This chain connects TRBV4-2 to TRBJ2-5; 7 bases line up with TRBD1. Germline loops: CDR1 LGHNA, CDR2 YNFKEQ. There are 14 residues in the CDR3. CDR3 region: CASSQVTGKEAQYF. As DNA, the CDR3 is TGTGCCAGCAGCCAAGTGACAGGGAAAGAGGCCCAGTACTTC.

This rearrangement joins TRBV13 to TRBJ2-3; D remains unclear. Germline V gives CDR1 PRHDT, CDR2 FYEKMQ (reference sequence). V dropped 4 bases and J dropped 5 bases, with 7 bases sitting between them. The CDR3 loop spans 12 amino acids. Here the CDR3 DNA reads TGTGCCAGCAGCTGGAGCGTAGATACGCAGTATTTT. Encoded protein: CASSWSVDTQYF.

This clone occurred a few times. V and J are TRBV30 and TRBJ1-3, with D perhaps TRBD1 (6 bases). The CDR3 length is 15 residues. From germline, CDR1 is GTSNPN and CDR2 SVGIG (reference sequence). Trimming removed 0 bases from V and 0 bases from J, with 9 bases in between. The CDR3 sequence: CAWSVGGASGNTIYF. The CDR3 region has the DNA TGTGCCTGGAGTGTAGGGGGAGCCTCTGGAAACACCATATATTTT.